Included here is one T cell receptor beta chain sequence, with context. This record comes from a study of blood T cell repertoires in COVID-19. Using immunoSEQ multiplex PCR, the repertoire was profiled, and TCRdb retains in-frame clones only, with some absent. Of approximately 390,000 clones detected, 90% appear once; the ten largest clones hold 6.5% to 7%. Germline lookup yields CDR1 MNHEY and CDR2 SMNVEV (reference sequence). The V segment lost 3 bases and the J segment 4 bases; nucleotides outside the gene matches: 7. The CDR3 contains 15 residues. Specimen: peripheral blood. The chain uses TRBV27 and TRBJ1-2; 8 bases line up with TRBD1. This TCR was sampled from a man younger than 35 with active or convalescent COVID-19. This CDR3 reads CASSFTGTGTYGYTF. The CDR3 nucleotides read TGTGCCAGCAGTTTCACGGGGACAGGAACCTATGGCTACACCTTC.